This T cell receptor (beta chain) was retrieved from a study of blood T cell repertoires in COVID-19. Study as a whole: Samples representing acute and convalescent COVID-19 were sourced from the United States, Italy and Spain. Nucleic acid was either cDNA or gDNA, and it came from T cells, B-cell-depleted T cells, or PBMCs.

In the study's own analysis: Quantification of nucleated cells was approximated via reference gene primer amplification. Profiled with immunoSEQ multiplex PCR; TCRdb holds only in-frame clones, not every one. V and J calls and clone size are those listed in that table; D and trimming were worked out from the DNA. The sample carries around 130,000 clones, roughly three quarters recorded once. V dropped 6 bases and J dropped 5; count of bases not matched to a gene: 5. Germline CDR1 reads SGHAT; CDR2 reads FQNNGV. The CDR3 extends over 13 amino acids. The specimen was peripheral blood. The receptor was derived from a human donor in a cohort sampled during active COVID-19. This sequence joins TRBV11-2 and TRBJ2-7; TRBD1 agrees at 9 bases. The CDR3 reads CASRRQGENEQYF. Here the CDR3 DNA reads TGTGCCAGCAGACGACAGGGGGAAAACGAGCAGTACTTC.